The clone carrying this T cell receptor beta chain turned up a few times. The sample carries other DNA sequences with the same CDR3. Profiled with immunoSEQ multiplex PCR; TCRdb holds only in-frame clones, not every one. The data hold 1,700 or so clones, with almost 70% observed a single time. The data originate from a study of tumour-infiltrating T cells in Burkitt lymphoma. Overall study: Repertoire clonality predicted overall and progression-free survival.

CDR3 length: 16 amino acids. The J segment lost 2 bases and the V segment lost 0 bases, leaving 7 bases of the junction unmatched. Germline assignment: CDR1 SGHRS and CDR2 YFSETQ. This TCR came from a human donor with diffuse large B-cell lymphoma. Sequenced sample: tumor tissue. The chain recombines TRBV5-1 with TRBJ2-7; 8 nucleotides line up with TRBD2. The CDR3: CASSLAPSGGPYEQYF. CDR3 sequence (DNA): TGCGCCAGCAGCTTGGCCCCATCGGGAGGGCCCTACGAGCAGTACTTC.